This T cell receptor (beta chain) originates from a study of T cells expressing NK-cell markers. The study, taken as a whole, reports: These clonotypes, the leaders elsewhere, also led the CD3+CD56-NKG2C+ fraction in several donors.

This CDR3 contains 14 residues. After re-calling the 5' RACE reads, TCRdb lists one entry per CDR3 protein, DNA absent. This sample's table reports about 160,000 distinct CDR3 sequences. Regarding this clonotype: The target antigen is unknown.

This receptor was identified in a woman between 18 and 70 years old in good health. Sequencing input: blood T cells: a sorted CD56 or NKG2C T cell subset, CD4+ or CD8+ T cells, or bulk PBMC T cells (not recorded which). The chain couples TRBV12-3 or TRBV12-4 to TRBJ1-2; checking the TCRdb D call of TRBD1 is not possible without DNA. The CDR3 protein is CASSLARQGAGYTF.